This paragraph covers one T cell receptor beta chain sequence. Its matching antigen is unknown. These data belong to a study of T cell responses to AZD1222 COVID-19 vaccine. Whole-study findings and limits: Researchers took repertoire samples only after the peak T cell response had come.

Produced via immunoSEQ multiplex PCR; TCRdb's table is partial and in-frame only. The sample carries about 140,000 clones, approximately 90% recorded once. Germline loops: CDR1 GTSNPN, CDR2 SVGIG (reference sequence). This CDR3 is 14 amino acids long. The junction had 2 bases not matched to a gene; V was cut back by 1 base and J by 3 bases. Specimen: peripheral blood, collected on day 0 of AZD1222 vaccination. This chain connects TRBV30 to TRBJ2-7; 11 bases map to TRBD2. The receptor was derived from an adult in good health. This CDR3 is CAWSGTSGFYEQYF. CDR3 in DNA: TGTGCCTGGAGTGGGACTAGCGGGTTCTACGAGCAGTACTTC.